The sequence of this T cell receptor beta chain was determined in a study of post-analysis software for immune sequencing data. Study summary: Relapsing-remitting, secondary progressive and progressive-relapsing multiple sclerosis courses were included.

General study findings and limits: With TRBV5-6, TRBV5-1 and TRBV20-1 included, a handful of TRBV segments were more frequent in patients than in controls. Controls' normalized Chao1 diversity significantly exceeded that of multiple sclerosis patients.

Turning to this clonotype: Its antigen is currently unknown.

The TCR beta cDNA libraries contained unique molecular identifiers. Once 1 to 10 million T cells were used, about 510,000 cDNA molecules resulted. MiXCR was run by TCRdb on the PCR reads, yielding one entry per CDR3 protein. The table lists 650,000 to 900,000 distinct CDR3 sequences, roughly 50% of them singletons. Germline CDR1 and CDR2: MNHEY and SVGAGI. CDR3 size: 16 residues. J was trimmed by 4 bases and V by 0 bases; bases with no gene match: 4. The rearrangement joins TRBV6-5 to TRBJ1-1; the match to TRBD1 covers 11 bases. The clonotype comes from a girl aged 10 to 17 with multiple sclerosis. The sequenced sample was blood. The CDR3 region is CASSYSRDRGSTEAFF. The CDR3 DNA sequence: TGTGCCAGCAGTTACTCGAGGGACAGGGGGTCCACTGAAGCTTTCTTT.